These T cell receptor beta chains were read from a single sample in a study of blood T cell repertoires in COVID-19. Some clones are missing from TCRdb's copy, which holds only in-frame ones; the method was immunoSEQ multiplex PCR. The sample lists under 150,000 clones; under 90% were seen once. The sequenced sample was peripheral blood. All receptors come from a woman in her fifties or sixties with active or convalescent COVID-19. CDR3s include the opening cysteine and the closing phenylalanine or tryptophan. The D gene is left open where the match is weak. Size tells how often a clone was seen (once, few, many) or the class of an expanded clone, and some rows leave it out.

j_call: TRBJ2-5
v_call: TRBV7-3
clone_size: few
d_call: TRBD2
cdr3_aa: CASSSAGGTAETQYF
cdr3_nt: TGTGCCAGCAGCTCCGCGGGAGGAACGGCGGAGACCCAGTACTTC

j_call: TRBJ1-5
v_call: TRBV24-1
clone_size: NA
d_call: NA
cdr3_aa: CATSDPNQPQHF
cdr3_nt: TGTGCCACCAGTGATCCGAATCAGCCCCAGCATTTT

j_call: TRBJ2-2
v_call: TRBV6-4
clone_size: once
d_call: NA
cdr3_aa: CASNAGDLNTGELFF
cdr3_nt: TGTGCCAGCAACGCGGGCGACTTGAACACCGGGGAGCTGTTTTTT

j_call: TRBJ2-3
v_call: TRBV5-4
clone_size: NA
d_call: TRBD2
cdr3_aa: CASSFQRGGADTQYF
cdr3_nt: TGTGCCAGCAGCTTCCAGCGGGGGGGGGCGGATACGCAGTATTTT

j_call: TRBJ2-2
v_call: TRBV5-1
clone_size: many
d_call: TRBD1
cdr3_aa: CASSLEGALGELFF
cdr3_nt: TGCGCCAGCAGCTTGGAGGGGGCGCTCGGGGAGCTGTTTTTT

j_call: TRBJ1-2
v_call: TRBV5-6
clone_size: NA
d_call: NA
cdr3_aa: CASSLVGRFNYGYTF
cdr3_nt: TGTGCCAGCAGCTTGGTAGGCAGGTTTAACTATGGCTACACCTTC

j_call: TRBJ2-4
v_call: TRBV5-1
clone_size: few
d_call: NA
cdr3_aa: CASSLEAGSTKNIQYF
cdr3_nt: TGCGCCAGCAGCTTGGAAGCAGGGTCGACCAAAAACATTCAGTACTTC

j_call: TRBJ2-7
v_call: TRBV6-2/TRBV6-3
clone_size: NA
d_call: NA
cdr3_aa: CASSYAGQTYEQYF
cdr3_nt: TGTGCCAGCAGTTACGCCGGACAGACCTACGAGCAGTACTTC

j_call: TRBJ2-1
v_call: TRBV1
clone_size: NA
d_call: NA
cdr3_aa: CTSSHQIPGQGEYNEQFF
cdr3_nt: TGCACCAGCAGCCACCAAATACCGGGACAGGGGGAATACAATGAGCAGTTCTTC

j_call: TRBJ2-5
v_call: TRBV12-3/TRBV12-4
clone_size: NA
d_call: TRBD1
cdr3_aa: CASRTTGLETQYF
cdr3_nt: TGTGCCAGCAGGACGACAGGGTTGGAGACCCAGTACTTC

j_call: TRBJ1-2
v_call: TRBV2
clone_size: NA
d_call: NA
cdr3_aa: CASRDHRAPYGYTF
cdr3_nt: TGTGCCAGCAGGGACCACAGGGCACCCTATGGCTACACCTTC

j_call: TRBJ1-1
v_call: TRBV29-1
clone_size: many
d_call: NA
cdr3_aa: CSAREFEAFF
cdr3_nt: TGCAGCGCCCGTGAGTTTGAAGCTTTCTTT

j_call: TRBJ1-1
v_call: TRBV10-3
clone_size: NA
d_call: TRBD1
cdr3_aa: CAISDGQGPPEAFF
cdr3_nt: TGTGCCATCAGTGATGGACAGGGCCCCCCTGAAGCTTTCTTT

j_call: TRBJ2-5
v_call: TRBV5-6
clone_size: NA
d_call: TRBD2
cdr3_aa: CASSRRMTSGSPQETQYF
cdr3_nt: TGTGCCAGCAGTCGACGTATGACTAGCGGGAGTCCTCAAGAGACCCAGTACTTC

j_call: TRBJ2-1
v_call: TRBV15
clone_size: NA
d_call: TRBD1
cdr3_aa: CATSRGNRGNEQFF
cdr3_nt: TGTGCCACCAGCAGAGGTAACAGGGGCAATGAGCAGTTCTTC

j_call: TRBJ1-1
v_call: TRBV28
clone_size: few
d_call: TRBD1
cdr3_aa: CASSFPGQVTEAFF
cdr3_nt: TGTGCCAGCAGTTTTCCGGGACAGGTTACTGAAGCTTTCTTT

j_call: TRBJ2-3
v_call: TRBV18
clone_size: NA
d_call: NA
cdr3_aa: CASSPARGAPPRDTQYF
cdr3_nt: TGTGCCAGCTCACCAGCCCGGGGGGCCCCTCCTCGGGATACGCAGTATTTT

j_call: TRBJ1-4
v_call: TRBV3-1/TRBV3-2
clone_size: NA
d_call: NA
cdr3_aa: CASSPHRETNEKLFF
cdr3_nt: TGTGCCAGCAGCCCGCACAGGGAAACTAATGAAAAACTGTTTTTT

j_call: TRBJ2-5
v_call: TRBV6-2/TRBV6-3
clone_size: NA
d_call: TRBD1
cdr3_aa: CASSVTGTAEETQYF
cdr3_nt: TGTGCCAGCAGCGTCACCGGGACAGCCGAAGAGACCCAGTACTTC

j_call: TRBJ2-7
v_call: TRBV6-5
clone_size: NA
d_call: TRBD2
cdr3_aa: CASSYRGGPSEQYF
cdr3_nt: TGTGCCAGCAGTTACCGGGGGGGCCCTAGCGAGCAGTACTTC

j_call: TRBJ1-2
v_call: TRBV29-1
clone_size: NA
d_call: TRBD1
cdr3_aa: CSARDRDYGYTF
cdr3_nt: TGCAGCGCCCGGGACAGGGACTATGGCTACACCTTC

j_call: TRBJ2-1
v_call: TRBV5-1
clone_size: NA
d_call: TRBD2
cdr3_aa: CASSLGEGEQFF
cdr3_nt: TGCGCCAGCAGCTTGGGGGAGGGTGAGCAGTTCTTC

j_call: TRBJ2-4
v_call: TRBV4-1
clone_size: NA
d_call: TRBD2
cdr3_aa: CASSQRVAGVENIQYF
cdr3_nt: TGCGCCAGCAGCCAGAGGGTAGCGGGGGTAGAAAACATTCAGTACTTC

j_call: TRBJ2-1
v_call: TRBV14
clone_size: NA
d_call: TRBD2
cdr3_aa: CASSQFLAGEQFF
cdr3_nt: TGTGCCAGCAGCCAATTTTTAGCGGGAGAGCAGTTCTTC

j_call: TRBJ2-3
v_call: TRBV7-7
clone_size: NA
d_call: NA
cdr3_aa: CASSFGGASTDTQYF
cdr3_nt: TGTGCCAGCAGCTTCGGCGGGGCTAGCACAGATACGCAGTATTTT

j_call: TRBJ1-2
v_call: TRBV18
clone_size: few
d_call: TRBD1
cdr3_aa: CASSNLTGTYGYTF
cdr3_nt: TGTGCCAGCTCGAACCTGACAGGGACCTATGGCTACACCTTC

j_call: TRBJ2-5
v_call: TRBV5-6
clone_size: few
d_call: NA
cdr3_aa: CASSLPQGQETQYF
cdr3_nt: TGTGCCAGCAGCCTACCACAGGGTCAAGAGACCCAGTACTTC

j_call: TRBJ2-3
v_call: TRBV29-1
clone_size: NA
d_call: NA
cdr3_aa: CSVDRGTDTQYF
cdr3_nt: TGCAGCGTTGATCGAGGCACAGATACGCAGTATTTT

j_call: TRBJ1-5
v_call: TRBV4-1
clone_size: few
d_call: TRBD1
cdr3_aa: CASSPRTGDRVQPQHF
cdr3_nt: TGCGCCAGCAGCCCCAGGACGGGGGACAGGGTTCAGCCCCAGCATTTT

j_call: TRBJ1-2
v_call: TRBV6-5
clone_size: NA
d_call: NA
cdr3_aa: CASNAGGAQGYTF
cdr3_nt: TGTGCCAGCAACGCTGGGGGGGCGCAGGGCTACACCTTC

j_call: TRBJ1-1
v_call: TRBV30
clone_size: NA
d_call: TRBD1
cdr3_aa: CAWSRTGGAFF
cdr3_nt: TGTGCCTGGAGTCGAACAGGGGGAGCTTTCTTT

j_call: TRBJ1-6
v_call: TRBV9
clone_size: NA
d_call: NA
cdr3_aa: CASSVYPDSPLHF
cdr3_nt: TGTGCCAGCAGCGTATATCCGGATTCACCCCTCCACTTT

j_call: TRBJ1-4
v_call: TRBV5-1
clone_size: NA
d_call: NA
cdr3_aa: CASSSTLGQMFEKLFF
cdr3_nt: TGCGCCAGCAGCTCGACTTTGGGGCAGATGTTTGAAAAACTGTTTTTT

j_call: TRBJ1-3
v_call: TRBV5-4
clone_size: NA
d_call: NA
cdr3_aa: CASSLLPGLPNTIYF
cdr3_nt: TGTGCCAGCAGCCTCCTACCCGGACTCCCTAACACCATATATTTT

j_call: TRBJ2-1
v_call: TRBV6-2/TRBV6-3
clone_size: few
d_call: NA
cdr3_aa: CASSFFPNSYNEQFF
cdr3_nt: TGTGCCAGCAGTTTTTTCCCAAACTCCTACAATGAGCAGTTCTTC

j_call: TRBJ1-1
v_call: TRBV6-5
clone_size: NA
d_call: NA
cdr3_aa: CATAGGIGNTEAFF
cdr3_nt: TGTGCCACCGCGGGGGGGATAGGGAACACTGAAGCTTTCTTT

j_call: TRBJ2-2
v_call: TRBV28
clone_size: NA
d_call: TRBD2
cdr3_aa: CASSPRGLARRAGELFF
cdr3_nt: TGTGCCAGCAGTCCCAGGGGACTAGCCCGACGGGCCGGGGAGCTGTTTTTT

j_call: TRBJ2-1
v_call: TRBV3-1/TRBV3-2
clone_size: NA
d_call: TRBD2
cdr3_aa: CASSQRAGGSYNEQFF
cdr3_nt: TGTGCCAGCAGCCAACGAGCGGGGGGCTCCTACAATGAGCAGTTCTTC

j_call: TRBJ1-1
v_call: TRBV6-5
clone_size: NA
d_call: NA
cdr3_aa: CASSYKRGLNTEAFF
cdr3_nt: TGTGCCAGCAGTTACAAAAGGGGCTTGAACACTGAAGCTTTCTTT

j_call: TRBJ2-7
v_call: TRBV27
clone_size: NA
d_call: NA
cdr3_aa: CASSLRVGGAYEQYF
cdr3_nt: TGTGCCAGCAGTTTAAGGGTGGGAGGTGCGTATGAGCAGTACTTC

j_call: TRBJ2-7
v_call: TRBV6-2/TRBV6-3
clone_size: NA
d_call: TRBD2
cdr3_aa: CASSTGLAGLYEQYF
cdr3_nt: TGTGCCAGCAGTACGGGACTAGCGGGTCTCTACGAGCAGTACTTC

j_call: TRBJ1-1
v_call: TRBV18
clone_size: NA
d_call: NA
cdr3_aa: CASSERGDEAFF
cdr3_nt: TGTGCCAGCTCAGAACGGGGGGATGAAGCTTTCTTT

j_call: TRBJ2-7
v_call: TRBV6-5
clone_size: NA
d_call: TRBD1
cdr3_aa: CASKSGQIYEQYF
cdr3_nt: TGTGCCAGCAAATCGGGACAGATCTACGAGCAGTACTTC

j_call: TRBJ2-1
v_call: TRBV5-6
clone_size: NA
d_call: NA
cdr3_aa: CASSLALLAQGGSEQFF
cdr3_nt: TGTGCCAGCAGCTTGGCGCTACTTGCTCAAGGCGGTAGTGAGCAGTTCTTC

j_call: TRBJ1-2
v_call: TRBV7-2
clone_size: NA
d_call: TRBD1
cdr3_aa: CASSLAGGQALYGYTF
cdr3_nt: TGTGCCAGCAGCTTAGCGGGGGGACAGGCCCTCTATGGCTACACCTTC

j_call: TRBJ2-1
v_call: TRBV5-1
clone_size: NA
d_call: NA
cdr3_aa: CASSPGHNMGDEQFF
cdr3_nt: TGCGCCAGCAGCCCGGGACATAACATGGGGGATGAGCAGTTCTTC

j_call: TRBJ1-5
v_call: TRBV28
clone_size: few
d_call: NA
cdr3_aa: CASSFSGFRPQHF
cdr3_nt: TGTGCCAGCAGTTTCTCGGGGTTTCGGCCCCAGCATTTT

j_call: TRBJ2-7
v_call: TRBV11-2
clone_size: NA
d_call: TRBD2
cdr3_aa: CASSTRTSYEQYF
cdr3_nt: TGTGCCAGCAGCACAAGGACTAGCTACGAGCAGTACTTC

j_call: TRBJ1-2
v_call: TRBV12-3/TRBV12-4
clone_size: NA
d_call: NA
cdr3_aa: CASSLGPSGDTF
cdr3_nt: TGTGCCAGCAGTCTAGGACCTAGCGGGGACACCTTC